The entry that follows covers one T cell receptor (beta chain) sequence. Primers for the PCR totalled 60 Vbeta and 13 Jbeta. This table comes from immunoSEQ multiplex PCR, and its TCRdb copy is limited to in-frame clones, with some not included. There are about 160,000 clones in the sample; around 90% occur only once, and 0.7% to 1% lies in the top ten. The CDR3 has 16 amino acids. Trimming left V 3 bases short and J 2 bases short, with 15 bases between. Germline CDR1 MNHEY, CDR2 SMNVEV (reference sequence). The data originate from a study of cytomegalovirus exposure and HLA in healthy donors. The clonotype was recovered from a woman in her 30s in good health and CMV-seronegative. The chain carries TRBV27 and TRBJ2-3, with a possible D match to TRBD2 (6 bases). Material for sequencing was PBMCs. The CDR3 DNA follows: TGTGCCAGCAGTTTGGCGTCAGGGAGGACCACAGATACGCAGTATTTT. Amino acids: CASSLASGRTTDTQYF.